What follows are 22 T cell receptor beta chains derived from one specimen sequenced in a study of CD8+CD57+ T cells in acquired aplastic anemia listed by TCRdb under 2018. Expansion of CD8+CD57+ cells had been shown by flow cytometry in the patients chosen for sequencing. The sample was run on an Illumina HiSeq 2000. Genomic DNA served as template for TCR beta VDJ combination and CDR3 sequence profiling. TCRdb reprocessing: public reads trimmed at Q25 with fastp, clones called with MiXCR, in-frame beta chains kept. All rows with the same CDR3 protein become a single entry with the most common DNA and genes. The sample table holds approximately 470,000 distinct CDR3 sequences, of which around 30% were seen once. The ten top clones hold roughly 0.89% of the sample. Sequenced material: sorted CD4+, CD8+, or CD8+CD57+ T cells (not recorded which) from PBMCs. These receptors were obtained from a human donor with aplastic anemia.

This clonotype was recorded a few times. V gene TRBV5-4 combines with J gene TRBJ1-2; D gene uncertain. This CDR3 is built from 15 residues. Germline assignment: CDR1 SGHNT and CDR2 YYREEE (reference sequence). The ends were cut back, 0 bases at V and 1 base at J, with 10 bases in the middle. CDR3: CASSLDPIYNYGYTF. The CDR3 nucleotides read TGTGCCAGCAGCTTGGACCCTATTTATAACTATGGCTACACCTTC.

This clonotype was found a few times. The chain is built from TRBV25-1 and TRBJ1-2, with TRBD1 matching 11 bases. V lost 4 bases and J lost 9; bases outside the gene matches: 4. This CDR3 contains 13 residues. Germline values: CDR1 MGHDK, CDR2 SYGVNS. The CDR3 nucleotides read TGTGCCAGCAGTGGGACAGGGGGCGGTCGCTACACCTTC. Amino acid sequence: CASSGTGGGRYTF.

This clonotype was observed a few times. The chain links TRBV4-3 to TRBJ1-6, with TRBD1 matching over 8 bases. Germline loops: CDR1 LGHNA, CDR2 YSLEER. The CDR3 has 16 amino acids. Trimming cost V 0 bases and J 9 bases; bases outside gene matches: 7. CDR3 nucleotides: TGCGCCAGCAGCCAAGATCCGGACAGGGTGGCTTCACCCCTCCACTTT. This sequence encodes CASSQDPDRVASPLHF.

This clonotype appeared many times. V usage is TRBV20-1 and J usage is TRBJ2-3; 7 bases align to TRBD2. The CDR3 sequence is 13 residues long. After removal of 7 bases from V and 4 bases from J, the junction contained 8 bases not matched to a gene. The V gene's germline CDR1 is DFQATT and CDR2 SNEGSKA (reference sequence). CDR3 nucleotide sequence: TGCAGTGGCGTTCGGGGAGGGCCAGATACGCAGTATTTT. Translation gives CSGVRGGPDTQYF.

This sequence joins TRBV19 and TRBJ2-7; 7 nucleotides align to TRBD1. Germline values: CDR1 LNHDA, CDR2 SQIVND (reference sequence). With 5 bases clipped from V and 2 bases from J, the junction kept 6 bases outside the gene matches. This CDR3 comprises 14 residues. The CDR3 DNA sequence: TGTGCCAGTAGTGCTAGTGACAGGGCCTACGAGCAGTACTTC. It translates to CASSASDRAYEQYF.

The chain employs TRBV7-3 and TRBJ1-6; tentatively, D is TRBD1 (5 bases). Germline CDR1 SGHTA, CDR2 FQGTGA. This CDR3 spans 14 amino acids. Trimming cost V 6 bases and J 10 bases, with 16 bases left between them. The CDR3 DNA follows: TGTGCCAGCAGTGTTGGGGGTGGCGTGTCACCCCTCCACTTT. It specifies CASSVGGGVSPLHF.

This clonotype was counted between two and nine times. V and J are TRBV6-1 and TRBJ2-3; 9 bases agree with TRBD2. There are 15 residues in the CDR3. With 6 bases clipped from V and 0 bases from J, the junction kept 4 bases outside the gene matches. CDR1 is MNHNS and CDR2 is SASEGT in the germline V gene. The CDR3 DNA reads as TGTGCCAGCAGACCTAGCGGGACTAGCACAGATACGCAGTATTTT. Its protein is CASRPSGTSTDTQYF.

This clonotype was seen a handful of times. The chain is built from TRBV30 and TRBJ1-6; no definite D call. Between the trimmed V and J ends, which lost 2 bases and 4 bases, there was a span of 6 bases. CDR1 and CDR2 from the germline V gene are GTSNPN and SVGIG (reference sequence). The CDR3 is made up of 13 amino acids. The CDR3: CAWSRDYNSPLHF. DNA for the CDR3: TGTGCCTGGAGTCGGGATTATAATTCACCCCTCCACTTT.

In its sample, this clonotype was seen once. J is TRBJ2-7 and V is TRBV10-3; a weak D match, TRBD2 (6 bases). Trimming removed 6 bases from V and 1 base from J, with 16 bases in between. Per the germline V gene, CDR1 is ENHRY and CDR2 is SYGVKD. The CDR3 totals 15 residues. CDR3 protein: CAISKYRELSYEQYF. The CDR3 DNA reads TGTGCCATCAGCAAATACCGGGAGTTATCCTACGAGCAGTACTTC.

This clonotype came up many times. The chain is built from TRBV7-2 and TRBJ1-5; D gene uncertain. The germline V gene encodes CDR1 SGHTA and CDR2 FQGNSA. The CDR3 totals 12 residues. V was trimmed by 4 bases and J by 7 bases, leaving 8 bases between them. The CDR3 region is CASSYAAQPQHF. DNA of the CDR3: TGTGCCAGCAGCTACGCGGCCCAGCCCCAGCATTTT.

The sample holds many counts of this clonotype. The chain couples TRBV7-9 to TRBJ2-5; TRBD1 is a possible D gene (5 bases). CDR3 length: 14 residues. V was pared by 4 bases and J by 3 bases, with 12 bases between. CDR1 and CDR2 (germline): SEHNR, FQNEAQ (reference sequence). CDR3 sequence reads: CASSSIRVEETQYF. CDR3 nucleotide sequence: TGTGCCAGCAGCTCAATCAGGGTTGAAGAGACCCAGTACTTC.

A word on this clonotype: Possible read error: a much larger clone is one base away. The V call is TRBV5-1, the J call TRBJ1-6, with D hard to call. From germline, CDR1 is SGHRS and CDR2 YFSETQ. CDR3 size: 14 residues. The CDR3 protein is CASSEGIQNSPPHF. Written as DNA, the CDR3 is TGCGCCAGCAGCGAAGGTATACAGAATTCACCCCCCCACTTT.

This clonotype appeared a few times. This chain uses TRBV2 with TRBJ2-2; TRBD2 might be the D (5 bases). Trimming shortened V by 4 bases and J by 1 base, and 10 bases separated the two germline ends. The CDR3 covers 15 residues. Germline-derived CDR1 and CDR2 are SNHLY and FYNNEI. CDR3 sequence (DNA): TGTGCCAGCAGTGGGACTGGGTTGAACACCGGGGAGCTGTTTTTT. Translating gives CASSGTGLNTGELFF.

This clonotype came up once. The V call is TRBV7-6, the J call TRBJ2-7, with D possibly being TRBD2 (5 bases). Germline CDR1 and CDR2: SGHVS and FNYEAQ. This CDR3 has 15 amino acids. V dropped 5 bases and J dropped 0 bases, with 14 bases sitting between them. The CDR3 DNA reads TGTGCCAGCAGCACTAGACAACGTTTCTCCTACGAGCAGTACTTC. Protein product: CASSTRQRFSYEQYF.

At least ten counts were recorded for this clonotype. The gene calls are TRBV5-1 and TRBJ2-3; 10 bases agree with TRBD2. The V and J ends lost 3 bases and 3 bases, in that order; junction bases with no gene match: 7. Germline V gene sequence: CDR1 SGHRS, CDR2 YFSETQ. CDR3 length equals 16 residues. As DNA, the CDR3 is TGCGCCAGCAGCTGGGGAGCGGGAGGGCCGACAGATACGCAGTATTTT. Amino acids: CASSWGAGGPTDTQYF.

This clonotype was seen a few times. The V gene is TRBV6-2 or TRBV6-3, the J gene TRBJ1-3, with D uncertain. Germline CDR1 is MNHEY and CDR2 is SVGEGT. This CDR3 region has 15 residues. V dropped 2 bases and J dropped 0 bases, with 8 bases sitting between them. CDR3 amino acids: CASSYNRASGNTIYF. The DNA for the CDR3 is TGTGCCAGCAGTTACAACAGAGCCTCTGGAAACACCATATATTTT.

The table lists this clonotype with a few counts. V is TRBV10-3 and J is TRBJ1-3; 7 bases are shared with TRBD1. The CDR3 consists of 16 residues. V shed 10 bases, J shed 2 bases, and the junction held 14 bases outside the gene matches. Germline loops: CDR1 ENHRY, CDR2 SYGVKD. The chain's CDR3 is CASSQGGAHPGNTIYF. The CDR3 nucleotides are TGTGCCAGCAGCCAGGGGGGGGCGCATCCTGGAAACACCATATATTTT.

This clonotype was found a few times. The chain has TRBV2 and TRBJ1-5, with 11 bases identical to TRBD1. The CDR3 is 15 amino acids. The J segment lost 6 bases and the V segment lost 7 bases, leaving 8 bases of the junction unmatched. The germline V gene has CDR1 SNHLY and CDR2 FYNNEI. CDR3 in DNA: TGTGCCAGCATCCCCGGGACAGGGGGTTCTCAGCCCCAGCATTTT. Translation gives CASIPGTGGSQPQHF.

The rearrangement links TRBV29-1 to TRBJ2-7; possible D gene TRBD1, 6 bases. Trimming removed 6 bases from V and 5 bases from J, with 14 bases in between. CDR1 is SQVTM and CDR2 is ANQGSEA in the germline V gene. CDR3 length equals 12 residues. The CDR3 coding sequence is TGCAGCGTGAGGAAGGGGGTGGACGAGCAGTACTTC. It is translated as CSVRKGVDEQYF.

The DNA for the CDR3 is TGTGCCAGCAGTGAAATAAGAAACACCATATATTTT. Its protein product is CASSEIRNTIYF. V gene TRBV6-1 combines with J gene TRBJ1-3, with D hard to call. CDR1 is MNHNS, CDR2 SASEGT, per germline. Trimming stripped 2 bases from V and 5 bases from J, with 4 bases between. The CDR3 is 12 residues long.

The table lists this clonotype with many counts. The chain uses TRBV19 and TRBJ1-2, with TRBD1 as a possible D gene (6 bases). Germline loops: CDR1 LNHDA, CDR2 SQIVND (reference sequence). Trimming removed 3 bases at V and 4 bases at J, with 15 bases between. This CDR3 region has 15 residues. CDR3 nucleotide sequence: TGTGCCAGTAGTATCCAAGGACAGCAGAGCTATGGCTACACCTTC. Translation: CASSIQGQQSYGYTF.

This clonotype was detected ten times or more. Here the CDR3 reads CASPTGRNQPQHF. Written as DNA, the CDR3 is TGTGCCAGCCCCACAGGACGCAATCAGCCCCAGCATTTT. The rearrangement joins TRBV12-3 or TRBV12-4 to TRBJ1-5; the D gene is possibly TRBD1 (5 bases). The CDR3 loop spans 13 amino acids. V lost 8 bases and J lost 2, with 10 bases in between.